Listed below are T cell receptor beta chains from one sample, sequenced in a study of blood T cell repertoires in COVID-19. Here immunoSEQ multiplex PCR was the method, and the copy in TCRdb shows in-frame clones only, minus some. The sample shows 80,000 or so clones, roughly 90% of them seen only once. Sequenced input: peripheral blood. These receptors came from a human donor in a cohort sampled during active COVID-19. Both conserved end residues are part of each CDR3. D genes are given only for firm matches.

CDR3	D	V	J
CASSAGKGYNEQFF	.	TRBV6-4	TRBJ2-1
CASSPLTGNYGYTF	.	TRBV28	TRBJ1-2
CASSSSDYTEAFF	.	TRBV11-3	TRBJ1-1
CASSIDQDRIDQPQHF	.	TRBV19	TRBJ1-5
CASSENGDRNTGELFF	.	TRBV6-4	TRBJ2-2
CASSQSRVSGNTIYF	.	TRBV23-1	TRBJ1-3
CATSDFQRGDTQYF	.	TRBV24-1	TRBJ2-3
CASDQGAGANVLTF	TRBD1	TRBV19	TRBJ2-6
CASSLTDRGVFGYTF	TRBD1	TRBV11-2	TRBJ1-2
CASSFPWTSGGDFIDTQYF	TRBD2	TRBV7-3	TRBJ2-3
CASSSAGTGYNEQFF	TRBD1	TRBV5-4	TRBJ2-1
CASRRQGAHEQYF	TRBD1	TRBV12-3/TRBV12-4	TRBJ2-7
CASSSEGGETQYF	.	TRBV11-3	TRBJ2-5
CASSIGGQETQYF	.	TRBV19	TRBJ2-5
CASSPLTGAPGETQYF	.	TRBV19	TRBJ2-5
CASSQGTSGGFNEQFF	TRBD2	TRBV4-2	TRBJ2-1
CASSLGREKTGELFF	.	TRBV6-2/TRBV6-3	TRBJ2-2
CASSFLMNTEAFF	.	TRBV5-6	TRBJ1-1
CASSLSGSTDTQYF	.	TRBV2	TRBJ2-3
CASSLRGGRNEQFF	.	TRBV7-2	TRBJ2-1
CASSHTGTGNTGELFF	TRBD1	TRBV10-1	TRBJ2-2
CSVEIGGATEAFF	.	TRBV29-1	TRBJ1-1
CASSSGELSSTDTQYF	.	TRBV6-5	TRBJ2-3
CASSAQGARGETQYF	TRBD1	TRBV7-6	TRBJ2-5